The 13 T cell receptor beta chains given below trace back to one sample, sequenced in a study of beta chain features in type 1 diabetes. General study findings and limits: All four CD4+ subsets of Type 1 diabetes patients contained TCRB CDR3s that were moderately but significantly shorter.

The authors reverse transcribed all of the isolated RNA, so sequencing captured expressed TCRB transcripts. Generated by immunoSEQ multiplex PCR, the TCRdb table keeps only in-frame clones and is missing some. The repertoire holds about 180,000 clones, with under 9.5% as singletons. Their recognized antigens are unknown. Sequences were obtained from central memory CD4+ T cells from blood. The source of these receptors is a man younger than 35 with type 1 diabetes.

This clone came up many times. The chain uses TRBV9 and TRBJ2-4; 7 bases are a match to TRBD1. Germline V gene data show CDR1 as SGDLS and CDR2 as YYNGEE. Germline trimming cut 4 bases from V and 7 bases from J; bases unmatched to any gene: 8. The CDR3 extends over 14 amino acids. Here the CDR3 DNA reads TGTGCCAGCAGCCCCACGGGACAGCTGAACATTCAGTACTTC. It encodes CASSPTGQLNIQYF.

This clone has more than one count but fewer than ten. The chain joins TRBV7-8 to TRBJ2-5; possible D gene TRBD2, 6 bases. From germline, CDR1 is SGHVS and CDR2 FQNEAQ. The V gene lost 1 base and the J gene lost 5 bases, with 11 bases spanning the gap. This CDR3 is 14 amino acids long. The CDR3 reads CASSLELAFETQYF. Here the CDR3 DNA reads TGTGCCAGCAGCTTAGAACTAGCTTTCGAGACCCAGTACTTC.

The rearrangement uses TRBV30 and TRBJ2-5; possibly TRBD2 for D (6 bases). Germline assignment: CDR1 GTSNPN and CDR2 SVGIG (reference sequence). Trimming took 3 bases from V and 5 from J, leaving 16 bases between them. The length of the CDR3 is 14 residues. The chain's CDR3 is CAWSAATSLETQYF. CDR3 coding DNA: TGTGCCTGGAGCGCTGCGACTAGTTTGGAGACCCAGTACTTC.

This clone was counted only a few times. V and J are TRBV18 and TRBJ2-2; D is perhaps TRBD2 (5 bases). Germline loops: CDR1 KGHSH, CDR2 LQKENI. The V gene lost 3 bases and the J gene lost 1 base, with 12 bases spanning the gap. The CDR3 has 16 amino acids. CDR3 coding DNA: TGTGCCAGCTCACCCGAAGGACGGGGGAACACCGGGGAGCTGTTTTTT. It is translated as CASSPEGRGNTGELFF.

This clone was picked up a small number of times. The V and J genes are TRBV2 and TRBJ1-1, with 10 positions matching TRBD1. CDR3 length: 14 residues. CDR1 is SNHLY and CDR2 is FYNNEI in the germline V gene. Trimming at V came to 7 bases and at J to 5 bases, leaving 7 bases not matched to a gene. The CDR3 DNA is TGTGCCAGCAATGATTGGACAGGGGGGACTGAAGCTTTCTTT. Residues: CASNDWTGGTEAFF.

The chain has TRBV9 and TRBJ1-1; 8 nucleotides agree with TRBD1. This CDR3 has 15 residues. CDR1 and CDR2 (germline): SGDLS, YYNGEE. The J segment lost 8 bases and the V segment lost 3 bases, leaving 12 bases of the junction unmatched. The CDR3 nucleotides read TGTGCCAGCAGCGGTTACCGGGACAGGCCCCCGGAAGCTTTCTTT. This encodes CASSGYRDRPPEAFF.

There are many counts of this clone. The chain recombines TRBV7-9 with TRBJ2-1; possible D gene TRBD1, 5 bases. CDR1 and CDR2 from the germline V gene are SEHNR and FQNEAQ (reference sequence). CDR3 length equals 17 residues. Trimming removed 0 bases at V and 2 bases at J, with 14 bases between. CDR3 residues: CASSLAYQDMTYNEQFF. CDR3 coding DNA: TGTGCCAGCAGCTTAGCCTACCAGGACATGACCTACAATGAGCAGTTCTTC.

This clone was counted between two and nine times. This sample includes further DNA sequences coding for the same CDR3. The V call is TRBV7-9, the J call TRBJ2-2, with D possibly matching TRBD1 (6 bases). Germline V gene lookup returns CDR1 SEHNR and CDR2 FQNEAQ (reference sequence). V was cut by 5 bases and J by 1 base, with 8 bases left in between. The CDR3 has 14 residues. The DNA for the CDR3 is TGTGCCAGCAGCAAGACAGGGAACACCGGGGAGCTGTTTTTT. Encoded protein: CASSKTGNTGELFF.

Here the CDR3 reads CAISESPGPGYTF. The CDR3 DNA reads TGTGCCATCAGTGAGTCTCCGGGTCCTGGCTACACCTTC. The rearrangement uses TRBV10-3 and TRBJ1-2; D is undetermined. The CDR3 consists of 13 residues. Germline values: CDR1 ENHRY, CDR2 SYGVKD. The ends were cut back, 0 bases at V and 7 bases at J, with 9 bases in the middle.

This clone appeared a few times. Other DNA sequences in the sample encode the same CDR3. The chain has TRBV7-2 and TRBJ2-5; D not resolved. This CDR3 has 13 residues. Germline CDR1 SGHTA, CDR2 FQGNSA. Trimming stripped 1 base from V and 4 bases from J, with 7 bases between. CDR3 sequence reads: CASSLDLRETQYF. In DNA, the CDR3 is TGTGCCAGCAGCTTAGATCTAAGAGAGACCCAGTACTTC.

The rearrangement links TRBV6-1 to TRBJ2-1; tentatively, D is TRBD2 (6 bases). This CDR3 has 16 residues. Germline V gene lookup returns CDR1 MNHNS and CDR2 SASEGT. Trimming cost V 2 bases and J 6 bases, with 17 bases left between them. The CDR3 is CASSERGIQSFNEQFF. Written as DNA, the CDR3 is TGTGCCAGCAGTGAACGGGGGATTCAAAGCTTCAATGAGCAGTTCTTC.

The CDR3 DNA reads as TGTGCCAGCTCACCACCGGTAGGGGGAACAGATACGCAGTATTTT. Translating gives CASSPPVGGTDTQYF. The chain carries TRBV18 and TRBJ2-3; possible D gene TRBD1, 6 bases. Germline V CDR1 and CDR2: KGHSH, LQKENI. Trimming took off 0 bases at V and 3 bases at J, with 10 bases between the two ends. The CDR3 consists of 15 residues. Complete variable domain (other parts from reference TRBV18 and TRBJ2-3): NAGVMQNPRHLVRRRGQEARLRCSPMKGHSHVYWYRQLPEEGLKFMVYLQKENIIDESGMPKERFSAEFPKEGPSILRIQQVVRGDSAAYFCASSPPVGGTDTQYFGPGTRLTVL.

This clone was picked up a small number of times. V gene TRBV9 combines with J gene TRBJ1-2, with TRBD1 as a possible D gene (6 bases). The ends were cut back, 3 bases at V and 7 bases at J, with 16 bases in the middle. Germline V gene sequence: CDR1 SGDLS, CDR2 YYNGEE. This CDR3 is 14 amino acids long. The CDR3 nucleotides read TGTGCCAGCAGCGCCCACAGGGCTCAAGTTGGCTACACCTTC. This encodes CASSAHRAQVGYTF.